This TCR beta chain is from a study of OX40 agonist ivuxolimab in advanced cancers. Overall study context: Each dose-escalation patient presented with hepatocellular carcinoma, melanoma, renal cell or head and neck cancer. Those enrolled were 82.7% male, with a mean age of about 66 years and ages from about 20 to 90. Findings and limits, study-wide: Clonal expansion among partial responders at 0.1-3.0 mg/kg ranked near the lowest.

Only in-frame clones appear in the TCRdb table, and some are missing; sequencing was by immunoSEQ multiplex PCR. The data contain tens of thousands of clones, 88% of them singletons. The V and J ends lost 3 bases and 0 bases, in that order; junction bases with no gene match: 6. The CDR3 spans 18 residues. The germline V gene encodes CDR1 SNHLY and CDR2 FYNNEI. This clone was recorded once. Its target is unknown. V is TRBV2 and J is TRBJ1-4; 11 positions match TRBD1. Sequencing was performed on CD4+ or CD8+ T cells sorted from blood, taken in a trial of the OX40 agonist ivuxolimab. The sequence was collected from an adult with an advanced solid tumor such as melanoma, head and neck, liver or kidney cancer. CDR3 DNA: TGTGCCAGCAGTGAGGGGGACAGGGGGTCTGCAACTAATGAAAAACTGTTTTTT. Its translation: CASSEGDRGSATNEKLFF.